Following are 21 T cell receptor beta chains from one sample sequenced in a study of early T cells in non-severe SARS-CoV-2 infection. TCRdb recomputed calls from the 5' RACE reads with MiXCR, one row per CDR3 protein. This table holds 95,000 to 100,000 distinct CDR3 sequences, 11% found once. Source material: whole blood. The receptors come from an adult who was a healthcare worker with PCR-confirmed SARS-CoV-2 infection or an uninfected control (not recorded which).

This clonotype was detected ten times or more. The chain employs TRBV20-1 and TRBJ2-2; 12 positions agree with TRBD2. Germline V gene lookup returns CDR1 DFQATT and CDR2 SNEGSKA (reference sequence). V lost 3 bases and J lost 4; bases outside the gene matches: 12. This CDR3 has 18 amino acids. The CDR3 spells CSASWHLAGGRSTGELFF. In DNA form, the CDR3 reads TGCAGTGCTAGTTGGCACCTAGCGGGAGGGCGTAGCACCGGGGAGCTGTTTTTT.

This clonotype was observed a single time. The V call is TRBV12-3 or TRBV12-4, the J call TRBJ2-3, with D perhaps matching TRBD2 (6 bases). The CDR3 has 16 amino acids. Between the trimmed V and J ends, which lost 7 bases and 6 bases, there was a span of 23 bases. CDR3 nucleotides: TGTGCCAGCACTCTTAGCGGTTCCCCCCGTTCGGATACGCAGTATTTT. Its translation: CASTLSGSPRSDTQYF.

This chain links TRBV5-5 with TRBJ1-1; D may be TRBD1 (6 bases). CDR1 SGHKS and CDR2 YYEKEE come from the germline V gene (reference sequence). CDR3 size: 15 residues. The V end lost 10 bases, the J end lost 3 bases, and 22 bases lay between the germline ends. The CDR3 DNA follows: TGTGCCTCTACCTACGGGGGGCTTATGTACACTGAAGCTTTCTTT. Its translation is CASTYGGLMYTEAFF.

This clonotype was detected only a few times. The CDR3 nucleotides are TGTGCCAGCAGCAAAGCAGGGAAGCATGAGCAGTACTTC. Translated, it gives CASSKAGKHEQYF. J is TRBJ2-7 and V is TRBV21-1. TRBV21-1 is described as a pseudogene. The CDR3 is 13 amino acids.

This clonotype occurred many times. This chain's CDR3 is CASSRDSSGHEQYF. DNA of the CDR3: TGTGCCAGCAGCCGGGACTCCTCGGGACACGAGCAGTACTTC. V gene TRBV7-8 combines with J gene TRBJ2-7, with D possibly TRBD2 on 6 matching bases. With 5 bases removed from V and 5 bases from J, the gap between germline ends came to 16 bases. Germline lookup yields CDR1 SGHVS and CDR2 FQNEAQ. The CDR3 sequence is 14 residues long.

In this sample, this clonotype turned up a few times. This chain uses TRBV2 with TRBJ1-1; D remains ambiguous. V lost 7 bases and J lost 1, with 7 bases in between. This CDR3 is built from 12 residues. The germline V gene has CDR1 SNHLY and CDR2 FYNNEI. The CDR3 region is CASIAQNTEAFF. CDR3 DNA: TGTGCCAGCATAGCACAGAACACTGAAGCTTTCTTT.

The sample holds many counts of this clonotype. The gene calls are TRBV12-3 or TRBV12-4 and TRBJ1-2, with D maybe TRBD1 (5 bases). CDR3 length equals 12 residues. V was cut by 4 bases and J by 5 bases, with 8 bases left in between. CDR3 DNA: TGTGCCAGCAGTTCCTCAGGGTATGGCTACACCTTC. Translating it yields CASSSSGYGYTF.

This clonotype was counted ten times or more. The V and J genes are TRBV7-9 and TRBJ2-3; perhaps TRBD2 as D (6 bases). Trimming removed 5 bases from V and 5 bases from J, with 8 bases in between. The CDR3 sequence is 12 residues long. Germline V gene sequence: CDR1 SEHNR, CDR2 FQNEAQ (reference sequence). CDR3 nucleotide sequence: TGTGCCAGCAGCCCCGGGGGAGATACGCAGTATTTT. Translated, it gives CASSPGGDTQYF.

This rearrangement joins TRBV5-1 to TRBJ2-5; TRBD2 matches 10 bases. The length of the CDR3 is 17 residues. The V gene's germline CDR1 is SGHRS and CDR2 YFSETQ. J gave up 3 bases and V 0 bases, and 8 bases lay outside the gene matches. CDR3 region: CASSLGLAGNYEETQYF. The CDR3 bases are TGCGCCAGCAGCTTGGGACTAGCGGGTAACTACGAAGAGACCCAGTACTTC.

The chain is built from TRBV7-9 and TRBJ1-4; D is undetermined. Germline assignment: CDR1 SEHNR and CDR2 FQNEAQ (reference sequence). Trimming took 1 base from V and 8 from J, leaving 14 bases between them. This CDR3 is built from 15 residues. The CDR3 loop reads CASSLGVREVEKLFF. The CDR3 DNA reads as TGTGCCAGCAGCTTAGGGGTACGGGAGGTCGAAAAACTGTTTTTT. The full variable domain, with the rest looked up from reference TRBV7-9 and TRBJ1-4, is DTGVSQNPRHKITKRGQNVTFRCDPISEHNRLYWYRQTLGQGPEFLTYFQNEAQLEKSRLLSDRFSAERPKGSFSTLEIQRTEQGDSAMYLCASSLGVREVEKLFFGSGTQLSVL.

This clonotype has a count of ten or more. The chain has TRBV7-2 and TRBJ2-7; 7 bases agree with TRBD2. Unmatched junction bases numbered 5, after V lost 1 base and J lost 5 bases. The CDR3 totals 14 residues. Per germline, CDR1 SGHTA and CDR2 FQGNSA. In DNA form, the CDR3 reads TGTGCCAGCAGCTTAGGTGCGGGAGTGAACGAGCAGTACTTC. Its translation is CASSLGAGVNEQYF.

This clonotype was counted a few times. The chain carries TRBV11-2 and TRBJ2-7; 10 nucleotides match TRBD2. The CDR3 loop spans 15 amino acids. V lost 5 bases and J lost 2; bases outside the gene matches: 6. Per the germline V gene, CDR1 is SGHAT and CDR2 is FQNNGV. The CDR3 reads CASSPSGTSAYEQYF. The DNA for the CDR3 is TGTGCCAGCAGCCCGTCCGGGACTAGCGCCTACGAGCAGTACTTC.

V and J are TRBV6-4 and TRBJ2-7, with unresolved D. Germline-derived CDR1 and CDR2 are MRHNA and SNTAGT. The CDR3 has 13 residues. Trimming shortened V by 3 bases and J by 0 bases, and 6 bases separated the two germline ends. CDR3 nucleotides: TGTGCCAGCAGTGATGTTTTCTCCTACGAGCAGTACTTC. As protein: CASSDVFSYEQYF.

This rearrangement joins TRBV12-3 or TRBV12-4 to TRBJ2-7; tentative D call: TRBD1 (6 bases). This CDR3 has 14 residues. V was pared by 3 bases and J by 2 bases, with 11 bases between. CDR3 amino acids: CASSLVGQTYEQYF. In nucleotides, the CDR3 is TGTGCCAGCAGTTTGGTAGGACAGACCTACGAGCAGTACTTC.

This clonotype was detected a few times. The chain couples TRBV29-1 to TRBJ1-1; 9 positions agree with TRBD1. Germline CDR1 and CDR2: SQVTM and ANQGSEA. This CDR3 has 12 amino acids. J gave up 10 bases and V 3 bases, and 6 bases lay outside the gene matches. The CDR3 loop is CSVEEQQGAAFF. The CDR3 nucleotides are TGCAGCGTTGAGGAGCAACAGGGGGCAGCTTTCTTT.

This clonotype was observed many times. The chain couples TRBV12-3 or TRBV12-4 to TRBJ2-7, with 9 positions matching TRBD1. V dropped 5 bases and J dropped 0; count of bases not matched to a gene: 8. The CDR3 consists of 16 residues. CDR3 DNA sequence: TGTGCCAGCAGTAGACAGGGGGTTAGGAGCTCCTACGAGCAGTACTTC. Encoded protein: CASSRQGVRSSYEQYF.

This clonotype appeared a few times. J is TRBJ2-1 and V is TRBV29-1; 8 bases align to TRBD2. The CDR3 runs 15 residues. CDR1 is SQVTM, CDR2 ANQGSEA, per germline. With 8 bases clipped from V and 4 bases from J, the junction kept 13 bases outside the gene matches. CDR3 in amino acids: CSLGVPGGAYNEQFF. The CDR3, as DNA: TGCAGCTTAGGAGTACCCGGGGGGGCTTACAATGAGCAGTTCTTC.

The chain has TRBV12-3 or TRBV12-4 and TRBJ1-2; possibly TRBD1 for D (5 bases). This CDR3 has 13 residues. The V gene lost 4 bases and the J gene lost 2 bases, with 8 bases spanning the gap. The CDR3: CASSSDINYGYTF. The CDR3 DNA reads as TGTGCCAGCAGTTCGGACATCAACTATGGCTACACCTTC.

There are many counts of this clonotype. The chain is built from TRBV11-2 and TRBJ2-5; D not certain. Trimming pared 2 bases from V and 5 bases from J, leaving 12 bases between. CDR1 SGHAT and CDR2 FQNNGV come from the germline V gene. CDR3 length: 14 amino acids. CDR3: CASSLPIYPETQYF. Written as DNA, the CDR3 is TGTGCCAGCAGCTTACCAATTTATCCGGAGACCCAGTACTTC.

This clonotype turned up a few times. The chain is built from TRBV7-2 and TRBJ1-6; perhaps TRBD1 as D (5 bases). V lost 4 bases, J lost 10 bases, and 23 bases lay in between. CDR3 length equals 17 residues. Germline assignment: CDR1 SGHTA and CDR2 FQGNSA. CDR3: CASSSRTWGSVQSPLHF. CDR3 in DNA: TGTGCCAGCAGCTCACGGACCTGGGGGTCAGTTCAGTCACCCCTCCACTTT.

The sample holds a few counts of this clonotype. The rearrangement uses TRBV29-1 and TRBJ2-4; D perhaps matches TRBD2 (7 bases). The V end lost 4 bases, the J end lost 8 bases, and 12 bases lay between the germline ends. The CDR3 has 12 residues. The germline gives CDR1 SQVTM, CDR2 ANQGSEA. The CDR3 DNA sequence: TGCAGCGTTGTCCAAGGGGGGGACATTCAGTACTTC. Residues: CSVVQGGDIQYF.